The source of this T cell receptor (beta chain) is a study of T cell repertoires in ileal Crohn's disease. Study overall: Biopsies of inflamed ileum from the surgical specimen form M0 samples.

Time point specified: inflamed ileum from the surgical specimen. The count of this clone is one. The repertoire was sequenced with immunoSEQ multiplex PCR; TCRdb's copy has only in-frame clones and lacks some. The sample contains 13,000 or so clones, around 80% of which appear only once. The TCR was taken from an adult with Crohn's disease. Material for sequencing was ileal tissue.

DNA for the CDR3: TGTGCCAGCAGCGTCGAAGGGGTAGGCTATGGCTACACCTTC. Translated: CASSVEGVGYGYTF. J is TRBJ1-2 and V is TRBV9; possible D gene TRBD1, 5 bases. This CDR3 has 14 residues. From germline, CDR1 is SGDLS and CDR2 YYNGEE. Between the trimmed V and J ends, which lost 2 bases and 4 bases, there was a span of 12 bases.